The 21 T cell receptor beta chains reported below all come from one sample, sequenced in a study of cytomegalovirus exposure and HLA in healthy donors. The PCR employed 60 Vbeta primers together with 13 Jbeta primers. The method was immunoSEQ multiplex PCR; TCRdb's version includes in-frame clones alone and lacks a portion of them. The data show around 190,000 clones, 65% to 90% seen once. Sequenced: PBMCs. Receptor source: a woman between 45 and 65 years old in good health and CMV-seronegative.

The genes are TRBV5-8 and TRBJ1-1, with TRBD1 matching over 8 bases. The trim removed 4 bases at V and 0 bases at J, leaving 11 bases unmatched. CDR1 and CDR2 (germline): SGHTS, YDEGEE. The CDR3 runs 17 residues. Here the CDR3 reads CASSENRGWGMNTEAFF. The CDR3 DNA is TGTGCCAGCAGCGAAAACAGGGGGTGGGGGATGAACACTGAAGCTTTCTTT.

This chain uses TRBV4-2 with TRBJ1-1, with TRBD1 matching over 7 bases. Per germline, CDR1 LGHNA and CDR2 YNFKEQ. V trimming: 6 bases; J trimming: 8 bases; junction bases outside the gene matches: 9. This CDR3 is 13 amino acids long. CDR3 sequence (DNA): TGTGCCAGCAGTCCTACAGGGGCCCCAGAAGCTTTCTTT. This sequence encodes CASSPTGAPEAFF.

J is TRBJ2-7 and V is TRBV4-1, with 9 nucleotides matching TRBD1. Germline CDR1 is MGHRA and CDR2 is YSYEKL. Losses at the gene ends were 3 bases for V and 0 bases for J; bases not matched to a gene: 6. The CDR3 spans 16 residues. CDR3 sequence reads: CASSHLWTGVSYEQYF. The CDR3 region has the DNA TGCGCCAGCAGCCATCTTTGGACAGGGGTCTCCTACGAGCAGTACTTC.

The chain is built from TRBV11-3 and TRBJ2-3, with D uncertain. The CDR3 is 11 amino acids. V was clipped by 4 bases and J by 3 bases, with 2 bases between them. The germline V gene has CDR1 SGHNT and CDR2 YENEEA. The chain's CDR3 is CASSSTDTQYF. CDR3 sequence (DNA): TGTGCCAGCAGCTCAACAGATACGCAGTATTTT.

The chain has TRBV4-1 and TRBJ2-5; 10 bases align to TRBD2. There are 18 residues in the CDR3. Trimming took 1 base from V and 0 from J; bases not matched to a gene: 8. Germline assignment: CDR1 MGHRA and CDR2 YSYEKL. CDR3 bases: TGCGCCAGCAGCCAAGGAGATCTAGCGGGAGTGTACCAAGAGACCCAGTACTTC. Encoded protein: CASSQGDLAGVYQETQYF.

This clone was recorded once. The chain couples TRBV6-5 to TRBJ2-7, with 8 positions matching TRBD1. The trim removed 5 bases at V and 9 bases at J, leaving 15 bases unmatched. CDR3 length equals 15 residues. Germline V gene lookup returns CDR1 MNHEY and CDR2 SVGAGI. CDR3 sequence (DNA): TGTGCCAGCAGTCGGACCGGGACAGGCGATTCCCGGCAGTACTTC. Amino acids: CASSRTGTGDSRQYF.

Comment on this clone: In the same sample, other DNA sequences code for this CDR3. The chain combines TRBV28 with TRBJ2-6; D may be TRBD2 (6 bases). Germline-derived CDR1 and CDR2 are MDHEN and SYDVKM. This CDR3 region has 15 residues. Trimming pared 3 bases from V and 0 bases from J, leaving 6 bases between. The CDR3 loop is CASSLRGSGANVLTF. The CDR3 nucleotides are TGTGCCAGCAGTTTGCGGGGCTCTGGGGCCAACGTCCTGACTTTC.

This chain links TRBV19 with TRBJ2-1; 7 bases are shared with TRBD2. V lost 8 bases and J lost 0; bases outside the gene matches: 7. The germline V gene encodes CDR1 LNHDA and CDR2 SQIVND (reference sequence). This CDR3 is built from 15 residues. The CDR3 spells CASLGRRSSYNEQFF. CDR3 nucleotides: TGTGCCAGTCTCGGGAGGAGGAGCTCCTACAATGAGCAGTTCTTC.

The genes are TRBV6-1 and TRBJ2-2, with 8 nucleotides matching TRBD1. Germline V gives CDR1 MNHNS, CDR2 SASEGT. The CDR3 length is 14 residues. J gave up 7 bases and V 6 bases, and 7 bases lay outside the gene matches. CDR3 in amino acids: CASRGQGQSGELFF. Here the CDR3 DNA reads TGTGCCAGCAGAGGACAGGGTCAAAGCGGGGAGCTGTTTTTT.

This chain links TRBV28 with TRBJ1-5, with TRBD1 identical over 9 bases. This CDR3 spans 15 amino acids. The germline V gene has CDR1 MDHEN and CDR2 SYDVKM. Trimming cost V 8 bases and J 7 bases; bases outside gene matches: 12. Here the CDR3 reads CASLASGTGTQPQHF. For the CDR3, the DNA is TGTGCCAGCTTAGCCTCCGGGACAGGGACCCAGCCCCAGCATTTT.

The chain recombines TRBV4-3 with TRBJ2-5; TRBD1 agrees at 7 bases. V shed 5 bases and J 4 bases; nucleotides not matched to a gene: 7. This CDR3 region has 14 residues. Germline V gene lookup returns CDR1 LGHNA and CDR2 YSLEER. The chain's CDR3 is CASSTQTGRETQYF. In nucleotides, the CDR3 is TGCGCCAGCAGCACTCAGACAGGGCGAGAGACCCAGTACTTC.

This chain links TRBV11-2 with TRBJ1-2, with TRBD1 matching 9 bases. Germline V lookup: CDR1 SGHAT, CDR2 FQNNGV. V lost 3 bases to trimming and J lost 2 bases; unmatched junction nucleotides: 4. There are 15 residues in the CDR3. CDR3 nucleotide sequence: TGTGCCAGCAGCTTCTGGACAGGGGAGAACTATGGCTACACCTTC. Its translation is CASSFWTGENYGYTF.

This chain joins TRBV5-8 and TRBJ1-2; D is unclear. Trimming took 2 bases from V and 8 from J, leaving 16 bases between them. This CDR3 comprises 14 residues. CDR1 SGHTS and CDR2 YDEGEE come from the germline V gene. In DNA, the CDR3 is TGTGCCAGCAGCTTAAGCCGAGGCGTTATGGGCTACACCTTC. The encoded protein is CASSLSRGVMGYTF.

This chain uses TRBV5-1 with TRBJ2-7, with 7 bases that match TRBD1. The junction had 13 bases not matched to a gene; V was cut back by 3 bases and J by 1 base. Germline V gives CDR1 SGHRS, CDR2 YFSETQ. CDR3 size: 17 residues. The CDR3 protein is CASSSTPKGRGSYEQYF. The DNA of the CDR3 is TGCGCCAGCAGCTCCACCCCCAAGGGCAGGGGGTCCTACGAGCAGTACTTC.

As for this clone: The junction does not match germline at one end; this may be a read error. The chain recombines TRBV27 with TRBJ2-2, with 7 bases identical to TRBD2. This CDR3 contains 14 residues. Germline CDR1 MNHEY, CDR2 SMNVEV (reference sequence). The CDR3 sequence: CASSLGEGNRGAVF. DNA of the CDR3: TGTGCCAGCAGTTTGGGGGAGGGTAACCGGGGAGCTGTTTTT.

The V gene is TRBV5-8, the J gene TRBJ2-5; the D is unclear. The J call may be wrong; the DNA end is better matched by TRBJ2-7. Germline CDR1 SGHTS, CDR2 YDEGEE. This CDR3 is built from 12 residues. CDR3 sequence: CASSFVPYEQYF. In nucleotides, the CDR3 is TGTGCCAGCAGCTTCGTCCCCTACGAGCAGTACTTC.

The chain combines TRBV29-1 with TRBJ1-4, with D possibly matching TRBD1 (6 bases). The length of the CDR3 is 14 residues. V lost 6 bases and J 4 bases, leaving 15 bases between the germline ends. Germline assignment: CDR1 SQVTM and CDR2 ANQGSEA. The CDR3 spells CSVHFGQYNEKLFF. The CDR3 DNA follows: TGCAGCGTCCATTTCGGACAGTATAATGAAAAACTGTTTTTT.

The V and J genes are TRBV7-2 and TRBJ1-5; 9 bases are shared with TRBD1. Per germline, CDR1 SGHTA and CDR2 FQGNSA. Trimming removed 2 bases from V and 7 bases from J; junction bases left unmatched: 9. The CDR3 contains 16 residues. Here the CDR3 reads CASSLQGQGGRQPQHF. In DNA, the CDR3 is TGTGCCAGCAGCTTACAGGGACAGGGTGGGAGACAGCCCCAGCATTTT.

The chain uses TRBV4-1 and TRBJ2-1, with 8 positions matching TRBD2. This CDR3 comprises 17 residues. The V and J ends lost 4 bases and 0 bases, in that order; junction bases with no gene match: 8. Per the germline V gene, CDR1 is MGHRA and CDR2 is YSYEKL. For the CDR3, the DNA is TGCGCCAGCAGCCCCGAACTAGCGGTTAGCTCCTACAATGAGCAGTTCTTC. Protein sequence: CASSPELAVSSYNEQFF.

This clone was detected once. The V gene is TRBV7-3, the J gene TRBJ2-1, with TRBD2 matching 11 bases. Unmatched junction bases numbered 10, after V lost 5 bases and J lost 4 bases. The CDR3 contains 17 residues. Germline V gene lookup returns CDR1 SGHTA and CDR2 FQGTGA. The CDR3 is CASSPTGVAGGYNEQFF. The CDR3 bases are TGTGCCAGCAGCCCTACGGGAGTAGCGGGAGGGTACAATGAGCAGTTCTTC.

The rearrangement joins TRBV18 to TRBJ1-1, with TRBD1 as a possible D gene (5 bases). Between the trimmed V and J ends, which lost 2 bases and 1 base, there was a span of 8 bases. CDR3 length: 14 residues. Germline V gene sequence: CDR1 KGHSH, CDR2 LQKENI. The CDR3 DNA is TGTGCCAGCTCACCAGGGGGGGGGAACACTGAAGCTTTCTTT. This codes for CASSPGGGNTEAFF.